This TCR beta chain was sequenced in a study of identical twins. Study results and limitations: Cord blood beta clonotypes that were abundant carried fewer insertions, and memory repertoires showed no such trend. Without tracking the same donors, conclusions rested on cross-sectional statistical analysis.

A universal primer site came from template switching; cDNA carried unique molecular identifiers. TCRdb called the 5' RACE reads again in MiXCR, with one record for every CDR3 protein. The profile shows about 700,000 distinct CDR3 sequences, 8.6% of them singletons. CDR1 is LGHNA and CDR2 is YSLEER in the germline V gene. V shed 0 bases and J 8 bases; nucleotides not matched to a gene: 6. The CDR3 sequence is 15 residues long. Worth noting for this clonotype: As yet, its antigen is unknown.

The data were also submitted as part of a second study, on yellow fever vaccine responses in identical twins.

The sequenced sample was PBMCs. The clonotype comes from a woman aged 18-29 years in good health. V and J are TRBV4-3 and TRBJ2-1, with 8 bases lining up with TRBD2. The CDR3 here is CASSQDPGGGHEQFF. Here the CDR3 DNA reads TGCGCCAGCAGCCAAGATCCGGGAGGGGGGCATGAGCAGTTCTTC.